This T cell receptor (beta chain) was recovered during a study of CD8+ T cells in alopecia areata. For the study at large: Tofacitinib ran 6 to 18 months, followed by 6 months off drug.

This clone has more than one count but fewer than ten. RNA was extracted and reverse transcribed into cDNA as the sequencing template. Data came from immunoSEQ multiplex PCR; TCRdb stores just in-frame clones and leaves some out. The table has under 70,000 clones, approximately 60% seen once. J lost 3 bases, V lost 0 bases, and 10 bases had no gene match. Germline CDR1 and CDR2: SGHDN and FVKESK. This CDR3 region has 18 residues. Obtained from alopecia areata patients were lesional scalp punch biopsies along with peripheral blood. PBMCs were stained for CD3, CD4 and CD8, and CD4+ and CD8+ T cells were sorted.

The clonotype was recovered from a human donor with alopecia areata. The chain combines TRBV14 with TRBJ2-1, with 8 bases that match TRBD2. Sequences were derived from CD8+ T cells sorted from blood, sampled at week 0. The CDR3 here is CASSQDSGAGALYNEQFF. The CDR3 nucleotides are TGTGCCAGCAGCCAAGATTCTGGAGCGGGGGCCCTCTACAATGAGCAGTTCTTC.